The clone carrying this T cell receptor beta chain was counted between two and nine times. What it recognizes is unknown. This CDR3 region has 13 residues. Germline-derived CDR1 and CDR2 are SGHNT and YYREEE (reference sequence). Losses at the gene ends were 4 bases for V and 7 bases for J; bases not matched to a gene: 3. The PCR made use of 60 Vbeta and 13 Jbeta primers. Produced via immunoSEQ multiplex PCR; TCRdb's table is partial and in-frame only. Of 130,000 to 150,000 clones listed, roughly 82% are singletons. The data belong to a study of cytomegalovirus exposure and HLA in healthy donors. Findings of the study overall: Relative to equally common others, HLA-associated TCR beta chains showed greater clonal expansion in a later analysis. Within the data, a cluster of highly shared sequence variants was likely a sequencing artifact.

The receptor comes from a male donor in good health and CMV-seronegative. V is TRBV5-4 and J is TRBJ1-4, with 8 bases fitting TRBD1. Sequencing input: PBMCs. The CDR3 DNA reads TGTGCCAGCAGCCCAGGGACAGGTGAAAAACTGTTTTTT. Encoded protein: CASSPGTGEKLFF.